Listed here are 8 T cell receptor beta chains from one sample, sequenced in a study of blood T cell repertoires in COVID-19 (dated by TCRdb to 2018 to 2020). The library was produced with the immunoSEQ multiplex PCR assay. Here the immuneACCESS table is served through TCRdb, limited to in-frame sequences with V and J called. Missing clones are a known gap in these copies; in checked studies unresolved V genes cover under half, and the rest lacks a known reason. For this sample the table gives roughly 67,000 clones, of which more than 70% were detected only once. The ten largest clonotypes hold more than 8% of the sample. Specimen: peripheral blood. Receptor source: a man over 45 with active COVID-19.

The chain employs TRBV10-3 and TRBJ2-7, with 7 nucleotides matching TRBD2. The V segment lost 3 bases and the J segment 1 base; nucleotides outside the gene matches: 3. The CDR3 is 14 amino acids. CDR1 and CDR2 (germline): ENHRY, SYGVKD. In DNA form, the CDR3 reads TGTGCCATCAGTGAACTAGCGCAATCCTACGAGCAGTACTTC. Translated: CAISELAQSYEQYF.

The gene calls are TRBV2 and TRBJ1-5; D remains ambiguous. The germline V gene encodes CDR1 SNHLY and CDR2 FYNNEI. V dropped 6 bases and J dropped 3 bases, with 9 bases sitting between them. The CDR3 is 13 residues long. CDR3 bases: TGTGCCAGCAGCCGAGAAAACAATCAGCCCCAGCATTTT. It encodes CASSRENNQPQHF.

The rearrangement joins TRBV10-2 to TRBJ2-5; the match to TRBD2 covers 7 bases. Unmatched junction bases numbered 16, after V lost 7 bases and J lost 5 bases. The CDR3 has 16 amino acids. CDR1 is WSHSY and CDR2 is SAAADI in the germline V gene. The CDR3 DNA reads TGCGCCAGCACCCGAAACCTAGCGGTAAAGGCGGAGACCCAGTACTTC. It yields the protein CASTRNLAVKAETQYF.

This clone came up a few times. This rearrangement joins TRBV27 to TRBJ2-2; a possible D gene is TRBD2 (7 bases). The germline V gene has CDR1 MNHEY and CDR2 SMNVEV (reference sequence). Trimming left V 8 bases short and J 5 bases short, with 21 bases between. The CDR3 totals 16 residues. The CDR3 DNA sequence: TGTGCCAGCCGGCCCGCTGCCGGGGGGCTGACCGGGGAGCTGTTTTTT. Translation gives CASRPAAGGLTGELFF.

The chain employs TRBV7-2 and TRBJ2-1; 10 bases are shared with TRBD2. Germline V CDR1 and CDR2: SGHTA, FQGNSA. J was trimmed by 6 bases and V by 5 bases; bases with no gene match: 7. CDR3 size: 15 residues. The CDR3 reads CASSHLAGAVNEQFF. The DNA of the CDR3 is TGTGCCAGCAGCCACCTAGCGGGGGCCGTCAATGAGCAGTTCTTC.

This clone was picked up one time. The chain carries TRBV5-6 and TRBJ1-6, with D uncertain. The CDR3 sequence is 12 residues long. From germline, CDR1 is SGHDT and CDR2 YYEEEE. The V end lost 3 bases, the J end lost 10 bases, and 8 bases lay between the germline ends. CDR3 sequence: CASSSSNSPLHF. For the CDR3, the DNA is TGTGCCAGCAGCTCCAGTAACTCACCCCTCCACTTT.

This clone appeared many times. The rearrangement links TRBV6-5 to TRBJ2-7; possible D gene TRBD2, 6 bases. This CDR3 region has 12 residues. Trimming shortened V by 11 bases and J by 5 bases, and 16 bases separated the two germline ends. The V gene's germline CDR1 is MNHEY and CDR2 SVGAGI. CDR3 loop: CARPWGENEQYF. The CDR3 DNA is TGTGCCCGCCCGTGGGGGGAGAACGAGCAGTACTTC.

CDR3 loop: CAGSRDTFNQPQHF. The DNA for the CDR3 is TGTGCCGGTTCCCGGGACACCTTCAATCAGCCCCAGCATTTT. The chain links TRBV2 to TRBJ1-5, with D possibly TRBD1 on 6 matching bases. Germline CDR1 SNHLY, CDR2 FYNNEI. The CDR3 length is 14 residues. Trimming left V 11 bases short and J 3 bases short, with 17 bases between.